This T cell receptor (beta chain) was identified during a study of cytomegalovirus exposure and HLA in healthy donors. Primers included in the PCR were 60 Vbeta and 13 Jbeta primers. Measured with immunoSEQ multiplex PCR; TCRdb has only the in-frame clones, and not every one. The sample records some 240,000 clones, 78% being singletons. As for this clone: Its antigen is currently unknown.

Whole-study results and caveats: In an earlier analysis, in 620 or so donors, most V segments appeared productive either ~87% or ~30% of the time.

The CDR3 is made up of 16 amino acids. The receptor's source is a male donor in good health and CMV-seronegative. V gene TRBV21-1 combines with J gene TRBJ2-5; the table's D gene call, TRBD1, was not cross checked with the DNA. TRBV21-1 is termed a pseudogene. What was sequenced was PBMCs. CDR3 nucleotide sequence: TGTGCCAGCACCCTAGGAAAGGGGGTGACCCAAGAGACCCAGTACTTC. It codes for CASTLGKGVTQETQYF.